This T cell receptor beta chain stems from a study of control samples from healthy donors and cancer patients. CDR3 length equals 14 residues. CDR1 and CDR2 from the germline V gene are SGHDT and YYEEEE. Trimming cost V 4 bases and J 6 bases, with 15 bases left between them. TCRdb keeps only in-frame clones here, not all; method: immunoSEQ multiplex PCR. The table has 150,000 to 200,000 clones, 80% to 95% seen once; the top ten hold around 2%. The receptor comes from a woman aged 40 to 50 in good health. This rearrangement joins TRBV5-6 to TRBJ2-3; D is ambiguous. Sequenced input: blood. In DNA, the CDR3 is TGTGCCAGCAGCAACTGGGCCCGGTACGATACGCAGTATTTT. It is translated as CASSNWARYDTQYF. Variable domain in full (rest from reference TRBV5-6 and TRBJ2-3): DAGVTQSPTHLIKTRGQQVTLRCSPKSGHDTVSWYQQALGQGPQFIFQYYEEEERQRGNFPDRFSGHQFPNYSSELNVNALLLGDSALYLCASSNWARYDTQYFGPGTRLTVL.